What follows is one T cell receptor beta chain and its context. The target antigen is unknown. Germline V gene sequence: CDR1 SGHTA, CDR2 FQGNSA. The CDR3 is 17 amino acids. The data stem from a study of T cells expressing NK-cell markers. Study results and caveats: In more than 5 donors, dominant CD3+CD56+NKG2C+ clones formed roughly 1.0-8% of CD8+ cells. HCMV specificity of the expanded NKG2C+ T cell clones stayed unclear.

Template switching by 5'RACE with UMIs generated the TCR beta cDNA. Each CDR3 protein gets one entry in TCRdb, which reprocessed the 5' RACE reads and gives no DNA. The listing records roughly 450,000 distinct CDR3 sequences. The rearrangement uses TRBV7-2 and TRBJ2-1; the D gene TCRdb calls, TRBD1, cannot be checked with no DNA. This TCR was sampled from a woman between 45 and 60 years old in good health. Sequenced sample: blood T cells: a sorted CD56 or NKG2C T cell subset, CD4+ or CD8+ T cells, or bulk PBMC T cells (not recorded which). The CDR3 loop reads CASSELYRYGNYNEQFF.